This T cell receptor beta chain was identified during a study of identical twins. One entry per CDR3 protein, called by TCRdb with MiXCR from the 5' RACE reads. This sample has 1.5 million to 2 million distinct CDR3 sequences, with around 33% found just once. The germline gives CDR1 KGHDR, CDR2 SFDVKD. The V end was cut by 2 bases, the J end by 4 bases, with 17 bases between. This CDR3 comprises 16 residues. Study-level results: The abundant beta clonotypes from cord blood had fewer insertions, and memory repertoires had none of this.

In this sample, this clonotype turned up a few times. The antigen remains unidentified. V usage is TRBV24-1 and J usage is TRBJ2-7, with D possibly being TRBD2 (5 bases). This TCR was sampled from a newborn girl in good health. Input material: cord blood. CDR3 sequence (DNA): TGTGCCACCAGTGATTCTTACGCTACTAGTGGGTACGAGCAGTACTTC. Protein: CATSDSYATSGYEQYF.